This entry describes one T cell receptor beta chain. What it recognizes is unknown. The source of the sample is a study of response to subunit inactivated influenza vaccine. Findings and limits, study-wide: Authors suggested seasonal influenza vaccinations each recruit few new T cells.

Each CDR3 protein is one row after TCRdb ran MiXCR on the RT-PCR reads. The profile covers fewer than 700,000 distinct CDR3 sequences, with roughly 13% appearing a single time and about an eighth taken by the ten largest. The receptor's source is a man aged 45-65 years who received an inactivated influenza vaccine. Sequences were derived from PBMCs from blood, sampled roughly 6 weeks after vaccination.

CDR3 loop: CASGPELTYEQYF. The CDR3 DNA reads TGTGCCAGCGGCCCGGAGCTCACCTACGAGCAGTACTTC. This chain links TRBV5-6 with TRBJ2-7; the D is unclear. V was shortened by 7 bases and J by 2 bases, with 13 bases between the two germline ends. CDR1 is SGHDT, CDR2 YYEEEE, per germline. The CDR3 runs to 13 residues.